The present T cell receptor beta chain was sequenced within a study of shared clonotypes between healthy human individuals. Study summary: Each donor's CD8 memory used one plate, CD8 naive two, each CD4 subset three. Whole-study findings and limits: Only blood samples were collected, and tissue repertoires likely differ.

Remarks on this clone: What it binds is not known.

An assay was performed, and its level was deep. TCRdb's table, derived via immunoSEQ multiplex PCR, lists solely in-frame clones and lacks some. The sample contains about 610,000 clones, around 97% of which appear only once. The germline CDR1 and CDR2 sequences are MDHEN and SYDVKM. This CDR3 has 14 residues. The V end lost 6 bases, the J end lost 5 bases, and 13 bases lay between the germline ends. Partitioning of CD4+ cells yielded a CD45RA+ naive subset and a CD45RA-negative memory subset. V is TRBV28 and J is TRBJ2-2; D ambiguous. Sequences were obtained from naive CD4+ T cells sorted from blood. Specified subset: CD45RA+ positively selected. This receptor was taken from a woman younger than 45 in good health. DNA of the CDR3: TGTGCCAGCAGCCGGGCGGTGATTACCGGGGAGCTGTTTTTT. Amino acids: CASSRAVITGELFF.